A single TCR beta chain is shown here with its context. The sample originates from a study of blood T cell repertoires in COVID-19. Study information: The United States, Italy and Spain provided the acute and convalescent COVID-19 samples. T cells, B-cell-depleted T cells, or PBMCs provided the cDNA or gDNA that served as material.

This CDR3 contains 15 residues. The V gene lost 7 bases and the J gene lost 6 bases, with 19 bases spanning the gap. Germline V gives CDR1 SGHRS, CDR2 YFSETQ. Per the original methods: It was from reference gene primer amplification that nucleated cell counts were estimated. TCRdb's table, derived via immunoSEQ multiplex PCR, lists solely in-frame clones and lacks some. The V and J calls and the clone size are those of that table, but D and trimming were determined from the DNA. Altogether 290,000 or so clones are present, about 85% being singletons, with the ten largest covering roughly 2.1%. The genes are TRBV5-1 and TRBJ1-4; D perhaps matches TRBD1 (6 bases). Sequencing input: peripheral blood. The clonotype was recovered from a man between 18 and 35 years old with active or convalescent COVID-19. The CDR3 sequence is CASSLLGGGDEKLFF. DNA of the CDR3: TGCGCCAGCTCATTGCTTGGGGGCGGAGATGAAAAACTGTTTTTT.